The clone carrying this T cell receptor beta chain was seen ten or more times. Its antigen is still unknown. The source of the sample is a study of regulatory T cells in long-lasting Graves disease. Turning to the study itself: Persistent Graves' disease denoted over 5 years of antithyroid drugs plus positive TSH receptor antibodies.

The time point here: persistent/refractory GD, antithyroid drugs over 5 years with positive TRAb. With RNA extracted from PBMCs as input, the TCR library was made. Building the TCR beta libraries relied on iRepertoire HTBI primers, and CDR3 regions underwent Arm-PCR. One entry per CDR3 protein, called by TCRdb with MiXCR from the multiplex PCR reads. Found here are a few hundred thousand distinct CDR3 sequences, roughly 24% of them singletons; the top ten hold around 30%. The germline gives CDR1 MDHEN, CDR2 SYDVKM. V shed 4 bases and J 1 base; nucleotides not matched to a gene: 5. The CDR3 is 15 residues long. Overall study findings and caveats: Between persistent patients, about 2,700 public clonotypes were shared, exceeding the roughly 1,000 shared between new patients. Less diverse TCR repertoires were seen in persistent Graves' patients than in newly diagnosed ones. TRBV28, TRBJ1-2 and TRBJ2-5 emerged as the favored segments in persistent disease.

The chain is built from TRBV28 and TRBJ2-3; TRBD1 agrees at 7 bases. Specimen: peripheral blood mononuclear cells (PBMCs), collected when the disease was refractory, from a patient treated with antithyroid drugs. The receptor was derived from a woman aged 40 to 50 with Graves disease. DNA of the CDR3: TGTGCCAGCAGTTCCGGGGACAGTCGCACAGATACGCAGTATTTT. This sequence encodes CASSSGDSRTDTQYF.